A single sample gave rise to the 10 T cell receptor beta chains below, sequenced in a study of CD8+CD57+ T cells in acquired aplastic anemia. For CDR3 and TCR beta VDJ profiling, genomic DNA was the template used. MiXCR, run by TCRdb on the reads, gives a single entry per CDR3 protein. This table holds roughly 200,000 distinct CDR3 sequences, approximately 57% found once. Sequenced sample: sorted CD4+, CD8+, or CD8+CD57+ T cells (not recorded which) from PBMCs. All receptors derive from a human donor in good health.

The CDR3 region has the DNA TGCAGTGCTAATGGACAGGGGAAAGGTGGCTACACCTTC. It specifies CSANGQGKGGYTF. V and J are TRBV20-1 and TRBJ1-2; TRBD1 matches 9 bases. V lost 4 bases and J lost 7; bases outside the gene matches: 7. The CDR3 has 13 residues. Per the germline V gene, CDR1 is DFQATT and CDR2 is SNEGSKA (reference sequence).

This clonotype appeared many times. This chain's CDR3 is CAIRAESYEQYF. For the CDR3, the DNA is TGTGCCATCCGGGCCGAATCCTACGAGCAGTACTTC. The chain uses TRBV10-3 and TRBJ2-7; D not certain. V dropped 8 bases and J dropped 1 base, with 9 bases sitting between them. The V gene's germline CDR1 is ENHRY and CDR2 SYGVKD. The CDR3 loop spans 12 amino acids.

The sample holds many counts of this clonotype. This chain links TRBV12-3 or TRBV12-4 with TRBJ2-7; D is perhaps TRBD1 or TRBD2 (5 bases each). Trimming stripped 4 bases from V and 2 bases from J, with 15 bases between. There are 15 residues in the CDR3. CDR3: CASSSRDLATYEQYF. For the CDR3, the DNA is TGTGCCAGCAGTTCCCGGGACCTAGCCACCTACGAGCAGTACTTC.

The chain combines TRBV20-1 with TRBJ2-5; 9 bases match TRBD2. This CDR3 is 17 amino acids long. With V trimmed by 3 bases and J by 5 bases, 16 bases remained unmatched. The germline V gene has CDR1 DFQATT and CDR2 SNEGSKA (reference sequence). In nucleotides, the CDR3 is TGCAGTGCTAGGGTGACTAGCGGAGAGGAACTCACGGAGACCCAGTACTTC. Encoded protein: CSARVTSGEELTETQYF.

The V gene is TRBV7-9, the J gene TRBJ1-1, with 9 bases that match TRBD1. The junction had 7 bases not matched to a gene; V was cut back by 0 bases and J by 5 bases. Germline V CDR1 and CDR2: SEHNR, FQNEAQ (reference sequence). The CDR3 sequence is 16 residues long. CDR3 residues: CASSLAQGASGTEAFF. The CDR3 DNA is TGTGCCAGCAGCTTAGCACAGGGGGCATCAGGAACTGAAGCTTTCTTT.

The chain couples TRBV7-3 to TRBJ2-3, with D uncertain. Trimming took off 6 bases at V and 0 bases at J, with 19 bases between the two ends. The CDR3 is 17 residues long. Germline V gene lookup returns CDR1 SGHTA and CDR2 FQGTGA. The CDR3 protein is CASSKDGLPASTDTQYF. CDR3 coding DNA: TGTGCCAGCAGTAAGGACGGTCTCCCTGCTAGCACAGATACGCAGTATTTT.

This clonotype appeared once. V gene TRBV7-2 combines with J gene TRBJ1-2, with D possibly TRBD1 on 6 matching bases. V gave up 0 bases and J gave up 3 bases, with 14 bases separating them. CDR3 length equals 16 residues. Per germline, CDR1 SGHTA and CDR2 FQGNSA. The CDR3 region is CASSLAGGGSDYGYTF. The CDR3 bases are TGTGCCAGCAGCTTAGCGGGAGGGGGTAGCGACTATGGCTACACCTTC.

This clonotype was seen a single time. The rearrangement links TRBV7-9 to TRBJ1-2; TRBD1 might be the D (6 bases). CDR3 length: 13 residues. Trimming left V 5 bases short and J 7 bases short, with 14 bases between. Germline values: CDR1 SEHNR, CDR2 FQNEAQ (reference sequence). In nucleotides, the CDR3 is TGTGCCAGCAGCCCACAGGGCTCCGGTGGCTACACCTTC. It encodes CASSPQGSGGYTF.

This clonotype was observed at least ten times. The CDR3 nucleotides are TGTGCCAGCAGATACGGGACAGGGACGAACTATGGCTACACCTTC. It yields the protein CASRYGTGTNYGYTF. The chain employs TRBV6-2 or TRBV6-3 and TRBJ1-2; 9 bases fit TRBD1. V dropped 6 bases and J dropped 2; count of bases not matched to a gene: 7. The CDR3 has 15 residues. Germline-derived CDR1 and CDR2 are MNHEY and SVGEGT.

CDR3 DNA sequence: TGTGCCATCAGTATGACAGGGGACCAAGAGACCCAGTACTTC. Translating it yields CAISMTGDQETQYF. This chain links TRBV10-3 with TRBJ2-5; 8 bases are a match to TRBD1. The CDR3 totals 14 residues. CDR1 is ENHRY, CDR2 SYGVKD, per germline. The V and J ends lost 5 bases and 0 bases, in that order; junction bases with no gene match: 2.